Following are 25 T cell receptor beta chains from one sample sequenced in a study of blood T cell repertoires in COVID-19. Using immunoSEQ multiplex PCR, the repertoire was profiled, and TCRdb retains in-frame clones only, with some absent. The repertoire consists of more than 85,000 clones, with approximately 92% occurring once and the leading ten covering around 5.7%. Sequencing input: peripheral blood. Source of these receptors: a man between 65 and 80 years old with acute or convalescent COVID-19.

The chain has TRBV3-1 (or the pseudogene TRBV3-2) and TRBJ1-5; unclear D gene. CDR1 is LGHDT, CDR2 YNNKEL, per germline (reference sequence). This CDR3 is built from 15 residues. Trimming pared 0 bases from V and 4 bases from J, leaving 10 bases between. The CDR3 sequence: CASSQDGAANQPQHF. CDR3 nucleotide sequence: TGTGCCAGCAGCCAAGATGGAGCCGCAAATCAGCCCCAGCATTTT.

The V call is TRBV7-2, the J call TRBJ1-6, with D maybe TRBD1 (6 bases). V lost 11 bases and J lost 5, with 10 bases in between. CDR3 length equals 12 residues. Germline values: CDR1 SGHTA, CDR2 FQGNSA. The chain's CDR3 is CAGRQDNSPLHF. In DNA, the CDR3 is TGTGCCGGTAGACAGGATAATTCACCCCTCCACTTT.

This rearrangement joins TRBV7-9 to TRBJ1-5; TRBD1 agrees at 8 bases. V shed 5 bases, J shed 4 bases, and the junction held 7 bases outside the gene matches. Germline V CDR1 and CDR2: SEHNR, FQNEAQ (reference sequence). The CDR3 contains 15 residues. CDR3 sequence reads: CASSPRTGKNQPQHF. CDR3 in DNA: TGTGCCAGCAGCCCCCGGACAGGGAAAAATCAGCCCCAGCATTTT.

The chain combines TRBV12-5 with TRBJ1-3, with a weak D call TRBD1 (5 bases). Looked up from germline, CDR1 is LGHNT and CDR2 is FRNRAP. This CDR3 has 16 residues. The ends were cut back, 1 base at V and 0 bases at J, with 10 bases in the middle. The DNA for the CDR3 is TGTGCTAGTGGTTTGGGAAGGGGTTCCTCTGGAAACACCATATATTTT. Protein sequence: CASGLGRGSSGNTIYF.

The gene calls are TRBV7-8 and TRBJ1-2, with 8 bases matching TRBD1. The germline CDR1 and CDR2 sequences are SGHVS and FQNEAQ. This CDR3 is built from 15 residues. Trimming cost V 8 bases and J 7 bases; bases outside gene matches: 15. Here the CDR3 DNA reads TGTGCCAGCTCTCAACAGGGGGGCCTCATGGGTGGCTACACCTTC. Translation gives CASSQQGGLMGGYTF.

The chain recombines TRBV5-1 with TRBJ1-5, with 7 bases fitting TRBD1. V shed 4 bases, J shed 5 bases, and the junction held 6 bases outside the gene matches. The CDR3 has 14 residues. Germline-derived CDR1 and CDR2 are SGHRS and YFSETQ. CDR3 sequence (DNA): TGCGCCAGCAGCCCAGGGGGACCCTATCAGCCCCAGCATTTT. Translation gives CASSPGGPYQPQHF.

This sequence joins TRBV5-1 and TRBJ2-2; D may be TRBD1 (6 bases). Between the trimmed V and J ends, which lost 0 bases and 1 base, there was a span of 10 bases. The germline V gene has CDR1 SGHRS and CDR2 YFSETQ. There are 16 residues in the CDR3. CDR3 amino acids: CASSLAPTGNTGELFF. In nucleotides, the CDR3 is TGCGCCAGCAGCTTGGCGCCGACAGGGAACACCGGGGAGCTGTTTTTT.

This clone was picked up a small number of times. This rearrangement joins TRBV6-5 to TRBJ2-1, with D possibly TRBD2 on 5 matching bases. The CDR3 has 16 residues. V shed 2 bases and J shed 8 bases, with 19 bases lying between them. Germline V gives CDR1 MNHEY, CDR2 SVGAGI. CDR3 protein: CASSYGREIGSDEQFF. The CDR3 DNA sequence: TGTGCCAGCAGTTACGGAAGGGAGATAGGTTCGGATGAGCAGTTCTTC.

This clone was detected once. DNA of the CDR3: TGTGCCAGCAGCATTACAGGGGGCTCTGGAAACACCATATATTTT. This sequence encodes CASSITGGSGNTIYF. The J gene is TRBJ1-3, the V gene TRBV7-8; 8 nucleotides line up with TRBD1. The CDR3 runs to 15 residues. Trimming took 5 bases from V and 0 from J; bases not matched to a gene: 3. Germline V lookup: CDR1 SGHVS, CDR2 FQNEAQ.

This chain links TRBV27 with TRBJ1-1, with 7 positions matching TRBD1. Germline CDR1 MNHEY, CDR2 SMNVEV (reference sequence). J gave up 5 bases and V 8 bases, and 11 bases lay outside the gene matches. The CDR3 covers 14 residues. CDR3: CASPHRGRETEAFF. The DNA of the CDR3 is TGTGCCAGCCCGCACAGGGGAAGGGAAACTGAAGCTTTCTTT.

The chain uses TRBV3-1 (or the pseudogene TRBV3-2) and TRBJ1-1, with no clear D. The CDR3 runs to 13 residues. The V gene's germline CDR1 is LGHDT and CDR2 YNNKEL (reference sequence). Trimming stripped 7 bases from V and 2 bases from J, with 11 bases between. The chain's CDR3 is CASTPRTNTEAFF. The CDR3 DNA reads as TGTGCCAGCACCCCTAGGACTAACACTGAAGCTTTCTTT.

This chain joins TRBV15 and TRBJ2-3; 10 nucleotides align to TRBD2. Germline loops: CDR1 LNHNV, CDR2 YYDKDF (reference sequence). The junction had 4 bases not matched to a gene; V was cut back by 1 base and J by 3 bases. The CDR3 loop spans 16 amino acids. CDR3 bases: TGTGCCACCAGCAGAGGTACTAGCGGGGAGACAGATACGCAGTATTTT. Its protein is CATSRGTSGETDTQYF.

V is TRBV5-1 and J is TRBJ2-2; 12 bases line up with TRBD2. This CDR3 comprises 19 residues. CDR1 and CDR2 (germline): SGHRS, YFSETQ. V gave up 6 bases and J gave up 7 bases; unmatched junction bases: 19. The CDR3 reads CASNPTPSSGGAFFGELFF. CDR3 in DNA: TGCGCCAGCAACCCGACCCCCTCTAGCGGGGGGGCCTTTTTCGGGGAGCTGTTTTTT.

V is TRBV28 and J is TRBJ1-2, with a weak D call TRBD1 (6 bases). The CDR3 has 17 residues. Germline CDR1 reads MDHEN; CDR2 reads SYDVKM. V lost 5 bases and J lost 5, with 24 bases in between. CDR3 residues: CASSPPGAGGTYYGYTF. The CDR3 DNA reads TGTGCCAGCAGTCCCCCAGGTGCCGGGGGGACATATTATGGCTACACCTTC.

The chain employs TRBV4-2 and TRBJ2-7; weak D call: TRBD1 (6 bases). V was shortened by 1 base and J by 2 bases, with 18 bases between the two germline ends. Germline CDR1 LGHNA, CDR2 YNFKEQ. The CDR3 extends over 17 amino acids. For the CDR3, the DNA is TGTGCCAGCAGCCAAGGAATCTCAGTGACAGGAGCCTACGAGCAGTACTTC. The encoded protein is CASSQGISVTGAYEQYF.

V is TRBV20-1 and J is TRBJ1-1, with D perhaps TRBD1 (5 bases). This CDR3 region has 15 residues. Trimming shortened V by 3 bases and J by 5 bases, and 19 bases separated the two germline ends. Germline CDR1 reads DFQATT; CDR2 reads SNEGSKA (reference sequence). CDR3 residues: CSASARGRRYTEAFF. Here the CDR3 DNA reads TGCAGTGCTAGTGCGCGGGGACGTAGGTATACTGAAGCTTTCTTT.

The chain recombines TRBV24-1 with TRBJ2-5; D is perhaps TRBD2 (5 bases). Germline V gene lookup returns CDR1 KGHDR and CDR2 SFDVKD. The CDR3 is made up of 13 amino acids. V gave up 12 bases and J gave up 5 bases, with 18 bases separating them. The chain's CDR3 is CAVKGVGEETQYF. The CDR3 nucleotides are TGTGCCGTCAAGGGAGTCGGTGAGGAGACCCAGTACTTC.

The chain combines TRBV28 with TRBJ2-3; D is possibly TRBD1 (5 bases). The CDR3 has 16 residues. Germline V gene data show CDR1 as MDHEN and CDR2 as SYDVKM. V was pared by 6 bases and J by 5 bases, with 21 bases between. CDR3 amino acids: CASRPGGAGTQDTQYF. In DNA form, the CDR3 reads TGTGCCAGCAGGCCTGGTGGGGCAGGAACCCAAGATACGCAGTATTTT.

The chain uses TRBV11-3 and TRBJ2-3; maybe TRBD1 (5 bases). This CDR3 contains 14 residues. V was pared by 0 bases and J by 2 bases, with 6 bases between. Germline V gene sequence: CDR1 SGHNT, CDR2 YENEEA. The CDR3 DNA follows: TGTGCCAGCAGCTTAGATGGGGCCACAGATACGCAGTATTTT. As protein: CASSLDGATDTQYF.

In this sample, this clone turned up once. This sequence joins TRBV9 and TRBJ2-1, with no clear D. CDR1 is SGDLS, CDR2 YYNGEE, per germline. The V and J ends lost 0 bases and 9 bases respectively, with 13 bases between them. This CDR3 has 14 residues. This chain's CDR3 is CASSVAAVRSEQFF. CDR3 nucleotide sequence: TGTGCCAGCAGCGTAGCCGCAGTCCGGAGTGAGCAGTTCTTC.

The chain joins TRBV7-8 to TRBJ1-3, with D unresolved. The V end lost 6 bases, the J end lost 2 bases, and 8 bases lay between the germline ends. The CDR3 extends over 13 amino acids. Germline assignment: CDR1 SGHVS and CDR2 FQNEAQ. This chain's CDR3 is CASSPGPGNTIYF. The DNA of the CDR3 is TGTGCCAGCAGTCCAGGTCCTGGAAACACCATATATTTT.

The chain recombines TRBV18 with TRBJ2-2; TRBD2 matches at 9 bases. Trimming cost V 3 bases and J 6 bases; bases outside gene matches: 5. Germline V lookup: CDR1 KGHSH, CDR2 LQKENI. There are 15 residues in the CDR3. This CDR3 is CASSPREGSAGELFF. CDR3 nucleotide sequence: TGTGCCAGCTCACCGCGGGAGGGGTCGGCCGGGGAGCTGTTTTTT.

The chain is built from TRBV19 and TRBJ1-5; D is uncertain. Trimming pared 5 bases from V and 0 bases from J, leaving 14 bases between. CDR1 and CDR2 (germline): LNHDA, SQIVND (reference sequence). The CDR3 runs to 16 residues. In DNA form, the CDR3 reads TGTGCCAGTAGTGGGCAGGCCGTATATAGCAATCAGCCCCAGCATTTT. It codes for CASSGQAVYSNQPQHF.

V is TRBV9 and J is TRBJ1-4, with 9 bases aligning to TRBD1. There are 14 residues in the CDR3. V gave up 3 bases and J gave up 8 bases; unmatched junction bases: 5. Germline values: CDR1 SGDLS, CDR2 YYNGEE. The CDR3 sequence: CASSGGQGWEKLFF. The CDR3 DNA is TGTGCCAGCAGCGGGGGACAGGGTTGGGAAAAACTGTTTTTT.

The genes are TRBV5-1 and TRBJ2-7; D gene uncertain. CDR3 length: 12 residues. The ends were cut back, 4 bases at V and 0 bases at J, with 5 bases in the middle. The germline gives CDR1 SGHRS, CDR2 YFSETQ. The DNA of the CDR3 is TGCGCCAGCAGCCCCAGCTCCTACGAGCAGTACTTC. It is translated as CASSPSSYEQYF.